This T cell receptor (beta chain) emerged from a study of T-cell reconstitution after alpha-beta-depleted transplantation in children (TCRdb year 2016). About the investigation overall: Using TCR repertoire profiling, the study followed T-cell immune reconstitution in a quantitative way in children after TCRalphabeta/CD19-depleted allogeneic hematopoietic cell transplantation.

Library creation used PCR. Sequencing relied on an Illumina HiSeq 2500. TCR libraries were prepared with molecular barcoding, using unique molecular identifiers to normalize TCRbeta repertoire quantification. Clones were called with MiXCR by TCRdb after fastp trimmed the public reads at Q25, and only in-frame beta chains were retained. Entries are consolidated by CDR3 protein sequence, retaining the most common genes and DNA. A total of about 640,000 distinct CDR3 sequences appear in this sample, 16% of them only once. In total, the top ten clones hold 1.1% of the sample. As regards this clonotype: Which antigen it targets is not known. No clone much larger than this one lies a single base away; base qualities are absent.

Looking up the germline V gene yields CDR1 SGHDN and CDR2 FVKESK. V and J are truncated by 1 base and 1 base respectively, leaving an intervening sequence of 4 bases. Including cysteine and phenylalanine, the CDR3 has 13 amino acids. Kept here is only the CDR3 DNA, which spans 39 bases and is read in frame from base 1. The chain couples TRBV14 to TRBJ1-2; the D gene cannot be resolved reliably. The TCR comes from a human donor who donated a stem cell graft to a child with acute myeloid leukemia. Sequenced material: PBMCs from the stem cell graft donor, taken from the stem cell graft. The nucleotide sequence reads as follows: TGTGCCAGCAGCCAAGCGGGTAACTATGGCTACACCTTC. Its product reads: CASSQAGNYGYTF.